The 17 T cell receptor beta chains reported below all come from one sample, sequenced in a study of Ad26.COV2.S vaccination and SARS-CoV-2 variants. Treatment reported: around 19 received Ad26.COV2.S at low or high dose, single or two shots; 5 received placebo; per-sample allocation not given. Each sample was drawn 63 days after the first injection (of vaccine or placebo). Produced via immunoSEQ multiplex PCR; TCRdb's table is partial and in-frame only. The table has roughly 400,000 clones, around 90% seen once. The sequences come from peripheral blood, collected in a trial of Ad26.COV2.S vaccine versus placebo. These receptors all come from a person between 18 and 60 years old who received the Ad26.COV2.S COVID-19 vaccine or a placebo.

The chain employs TRBV5-3 and TRBJ1-4; D is ambiguous. TRBV5-3 is filed as an ORF, its function uncertain. Trimming left V 4 bases short and J 5 bases short, with 12 bases between. This CDR3 has 14 residues. CDR3 region: CARSPDTGNEKLFF. CDR3 coding DNA: TGTGCCAGAAGCCCAGACACGGGGAATGAAAAACTGTTTTTT.

This chain joins TRBV7-9 and TRBJ1-1; TRBD1 might be the D (5 bases). The CDR3 contains 15 residues. CDR1 and CDR2 from the germline V gene are SEHNR and FQNEAQ (reference sequence). Trimming cost V 5 bases and J 0 bases, with 13 bases left between them. This CDR3 reads CASSTLTGLNTEAFF. The CDR3 DNA sequence: TGTGCCAGCAGCACCCTGACGGGACTGAACACTGAAGCTTTCTTT.

V and J are TRBV28 and TRBJ2-1; D remains unclear. Trimming took off 3 bases at V and 4 bases at J, with 25 bases between the two ends. CDR1 is MDHEN and CDR2 is SYDVKM in the germline V gene. The CDR3 loop spans 19 amino acids. The CDR3 sequence: CASSFHPMGKHIAYNEQFF. In DNA, the CDR3 is TGTGCCAGCAGTTTTCACCCCATGGGGAAGCATATCGCTTACAATGAGCAGTTCTTC.

The rearrangement joins TRBV27 to TRBJ2-2; tentative D call: TRBD2 (6 bases). Germline values: CDR1 MNHEY, CDR2 SMNVEV (reference sequence). The CDR3 contains 15 residues. The V end was cut by 6 bases, the J end by 4 bases, with 15 bases between. This chain's CDR3 is CASSIGRLGTGELFF. DNA of the CDR3: TGTGCCAGCAGCATCGGGAGATTAGGCACCGGGGAGCTGTTTTTT.

This chain connects TRBV14 to TRBJ2-1, with TRBD1 as a possible D gene (6 bases). The V end lost 0 bases, the J end lost 12 bases, and 12 bases lay between the germline ends. The CDR3 sequence is 13 residues long. The germline V gene has CDR1 SGHDN and CDR2 FVKESK. This CDR3 is CASSQDLGTTQFF. DNA of the CDR3: TGTGCCAGCAGCCAAGATTTGGGGACAACGCAGTTCTTC.

This chain connects TRBV4-3 to TRBJ2-1, with 9 bases lining up with TRBD2. CDR1 and CDR2 (germline): LGHNA, YSLEER. The CDR3 extends over 17 amino acids. Trimming removed 0 bases from V and 0 bases from J; junction bases left unmatched: 3. CDR3 sequence: CASSQERLADSYNEQFF. In DNA form, the CDR3 reads TGCGCCAGCAGCCAAGAAAGACTAGCGGACTCCTACAATGAGCAGTTCTTC.

The J gene is TRBJ2-1, the V gene TRBV10-1; D not certain. V was cut by 2 bases and J by 5 bases, with 7 bases left in between. CDR1 is WNHNN and CDR2 is SYGVQD in the germline V gene (reference sequence). The CDR3 spans 13 residues. The CDR3 sequence: CASSELGHNEQFF. DNA for the CDR3: TGCGCCAGCAGTGAGCTAGGGCACAATGAGCAGTTCTTC.

The J gene is TRBJ2-7, the V gene TRBV7-9; D not resolved. Looked up from germline, CDR1 is SEHNR and CDR2 is FQNEAQ (reference sequence). V gave up 4 bases and J gave up 5 bases, with 9 bases separating them. This CDR3 is built from 12 residues. The CDR3: CASSSQFDEQYF. For the CDR3, the DNA is TGTGCCAGCAGCTCCCAATTCGACGAGCAGTACTTC.

The DNA for the CDR3 is TGTGCCAGCAGCTTATCAGGGACCGGGGAGCTGTTTTTT. Translating gives CASSLSGTGELFF. The chain carries TRBV7-9 and TRBJ2-2; D perhaps matches TRBD1 (5 bases). V was shortened by 2 bases and J by 5 bases, with 6 bases between the two germline ends. The CDR3 is 13 residues long. CDR1 and CDR2 from the germline V gene are SEHNR and FQNEAQ (reference sequence). Based on the CDR3 plus reference TRBV7-9 and TRBJ2-2, the full variable domain is DTGVSQNPRHKITKRGQNVTFRCDPISEHNRLYWYRQTLGQGPEFLTYFQNEAQLEKSRLLSDRFSAERPKGSFSTLEIQRTEQGDSAMYLCASSLSGTGELFFGEGSRLTVL.

This rearrangement joins TRBV5-1 to TRBJ1-5; TRBD1 is a possible D gene (5 bases). V shed 2 bases and J shed 7 bases, with 10 bases lying between them. CDR3 length: 13 residues. Germline loops: CDR1 SGHRS, CDR2 YFSETQ. In nucleotides, the CDR3 is TGCGCCAGCAGCTTAGCAGGGACCCAGCCCCAGCATTTT. It codes for CASSLAGTQPQHF.

This clone was found once. The CDR3: CASSLTTSGNTGELFF. In nucleotides, the CDR3 is TGCGCCAGCAGCCTTACCACTAGCGGGAACACCGGGGAGCTGTTTTTT. V and J are TRBV4-1 and TRBJ2-2; 8 bases fit TRBD2. The germline CDR1 and CDR2 sequences are MGHRA and YSYEKL. This CDR3 is built from 16 residues. After removal of 4 bases from V and 1 base from J, the junction contained 5 bases not matched to a gene.

V is TRBV30 and J is TRBJ2-7; D might be TRBD2 (6 bases). V was shortened by 1 base and J by 6 bases, with 16 bases between the two germline ends. Germline lookup yields CDR1 GTSNPN and CDR2 SVGIG (reference sequence). The CDR3 contains 14 residues. The CDR3 region is CAWSARLEGSEQYF. CDR3 DNA sequence: TGTGCCTGGAGTGCGAGACTAGAGGGGAGCGAGCAGTACTTC.

The chain carries TRBV27 and TRBJ1-1, with 9 bases identical to TRBD1. Losses at the gene ends were 4 bases for V and 6 bases for J; bases not matched to a gene: 9. This CDR3 is 15 amino acids long. Germline V lookup: CDR1 MNHEY, CDR2 SMNVEV (reference sequence). The DNA of the CDR3 is TGTGCCAGCAGTTCCACAGGGGGCGGAATCTCTGAAGCTTTCTTT. This translates into CASSSTGGGISEAFF.

This clone was detected only once. The junction departs from the called germline gene at one end, perhaps through a read error. This specimen includes other DNA sequences encoding the same CDR3. This rearrangement joins TRBV11-2 to TRBJ1-2; no definite D call. The germline CDR1 and CDR2 sequences are SGHAT and FQNNGV. This CDR3 is built from 14 residues. CDR3 region: CASSLAAEIYGYTF. CDR3 DNA sequence: TGCGCCAGCAGCTTAGCGGCAGAAATATATGGCTACACCTTC.

The chain couples TRBV9 to TRBJ2-5; 8 bases match TRBD2. This CDR3 comprises 15 residues. V dropped 3 bases and J dropped 2; count of bases not matched to a gene: 6. Per germline, CDR1 SGDLS and CDR2 YYNGEE. CDR3 DNA sequence: TGTGCCAGCAGCGCAGCGGGAGTCCCGCAAGAGACCCAGTACTTC. Protein product: CASSAAGVPQETQYF.

The chain recombines TRBV7-2 with TRBJ2-7, with TRBD2 identical over 11 bases. Germline assignment: CDR1 SGHTA and CDR2 FQGNSA. This CDR3 has 15 residues. V gave up 5 bases and J gave up 0 bases; unmatched junction bases: 3. In DNA, the CDR3 is TGTGCCAGCAGCCCTAGCGGGAGGAGCTCCTACGAGCAGTACTTC. It translates to CASSPSGRSSYEQYF.

The chain couples TRBV7-8 to TRBJ2-7, with TRBD2 as a possible D gene (5 bases). Germline CDR1 is SGHVS and CDR2 is FQNEAQ. The CDR3 extends over 13 amino acids. The V end lost 8 bases, the J end lost 6 bases, and 17 bases lay between the germline ends. In DNA, the CDR3 is TGTGCCAGCGTGAAAATCCTAGCTAGCGAGCAGTACTTC. Translating gives CASVKILASEQYF.